Sequencing of this TCR beta chain was carried out in a study of vaccination and CD4 T cells after COVID-19. With the Oncomine TCR Beta short-read assay, DNA from cultured CD4+ T cells was sequenced. TCRdb reprocessed the PCR reads with MiXCR, giving one entry per CDR3 protein. The table records around 2,000 distinct CDR3 sequences, just under 20% of them present only once. This clonotype was counted only a few times. The antigen remains unidentified. Indicated treatment: roughly 10-day PBMC culture with coronavirus spike peptide pools or control peptides (ViraFEST assay). From the unexposed donor, CD4+ T cells were collected ahead of the COVID-19 pandemic (2011-2018). CDR1 and CDR2 from the germline V gene are LGHNA and YNFKEQ. There are 15 residues in the CDR3. V lost 6 bases to trimming and J lost 0 bases, with 11 bases between them.

The V and J genes are TRBV4-2 and TRBJ1-4; D remains ambiguous. The sample was CD4+ T cells from blood, cultured in vitro. This receptor was taken from a human donor in good health. The CDR3 coding sequence is TGTGCCAGCAGACGGAGGACCACAACTAATGAAAAACTGTTTTTT. Protein product: CASRRRTTTNEKLFF.